The 30 T cell receptor beta chains below were found in one sample sequenced in a study of T cells in localized non-small cell lung cancer. Repertoires were generated with immunoSEQ multiplex PCR, while TCRdb's copy carries only in-frame clones and drops some. Counted here are 25,000 to 30,000 clones, approximately 90% occurring once; the ten biggest clones make up 13%. The sample here was peripheral blood, taken before any cancer treatment. These receptors were collected from a female donor older than 55 with stage III squamous cell lung carcinoma.

The chain recombines TRBV4-2 with TRBJ2-3; 14 bases are shared with TRBD2. Trimming at V came to 0 bases and at J to 5 bases, leaving 10 bases not matched to a gene. Germline CDR1 LGHNA, CDR2 YNFKEQ. The CDR3 contains 19 residues. CDR3 region: CASSQDSGTSGGPRDTQYF. CDR3 DNA: TGTGCCAGCAGCCAAGATTCCGGGACTAGCGGGGGCCCCAGAGATACGCAGTATTTT.

The rearrangement links TRBV5-6 to TRBJ1-2, with D possibly matching TRBD1 (5 bases). The germline V gene encodes CDR1 SGHDT and CDR2 YYEEEE. Deletions cut 0 bases from V and 1 base from J, with 10 bases between. The CDR3 is 15 residues long. The CDR3 nucleotides are TGTGCCAGCAGCTTGGGTCAGGGCCATAACTATGGCTACACCTTC. It codes for CASSLGQGHNYGYTF.

The CDR3 region has the DNA TGCGCCAGCAGTTCGGGAATCAACTCTGGAAACACCATATATTTT. Residues: CASSSGINSGNTIYF. This chain connects TRBV10-1 to TRBJ1-3; D is unclear. V lost 5 bases to trimming and J lost 0 bases, with 11 bases between them. The CDR3 length is 15 residues. In germline, CDR1 is WNHNN, CDR2 SYGVQD (reference sequence).

The chain is built from TRBV6-5 and TRBJ1-6, with D tentatively TRBD1 (6 bases). Germline lookup yields CDR1 MNHEY and CDR2 SVGAGI. The CDR3 runs to 14 residues. V was pared by 7 bases and J by 3 bases, with 10 bases between. CDR3 residues: CASTKTGYNSPLHF. CDR3 nucleotide sequence: TGTGCCAGCACCAAGACAGGCTATAATTCACCCCTCCACTTT.

The rearrangement links TRBV9 to TRBJ2-4; the D gene is possibly TRBD1 (6 bases). Germline CDR1 SGDLS, CDR2 YYNGEE. V lost 3 bases and J lost 0, with 13 bases in between. The CDR3 length is 16 residues. Here the CDR3 reads CASSDSGAGAKNIQYF. CDR3 nucleotides: TGTGCCAGCAGCGATTCAGGGGCCGGAGCCAAAAACATTCAGTACTTC.

This clone was observed once. This chain joins TRBV5-1 and TRBJ1-3; 12 bases map to TRBD1. The V gene's germline CDR1 is SGHRS and CDR2 YFSETQ. CDR3 length equals 19 residues. V lost 4 bases, J lost 0 bases, and 11 bases stayed unmatched. Here the CDR3 DNA reads TGCGCCAGCAGCCAAAGGGGACAGGGGGCGGCCTACTCTGGAAACACCATATATTTT. Translating gives CASSQRGQGAAYSGNTIYF.

The chain uses TRBV19 and TRBJ2-2, with 7 bases identical to TRBD1. Germline trimming cut 4 bases from V and 2 bases from J; bases unmatched to any gene: 4. CDR3 length equals 15 residues. Germline CDR1 is LNHDA and CDR2 is SQIVND (reference sequence). The CDR3 region is CASSTGTANTGELFF. The CDR3 nucleotides are TGTGCCAGTAGTACCGGGACAGCTAACACCGGGGAGCTGTTTTTT.

This rearrangement joins TRBV6-5 to TRBJ2-5; D remains unclear. From germline, CDR1 is MNHEY and CDR2 SVGAGI. CDR3 size: 14 residues. Trimming shortened V by 2 bases and J by 1 base, and 8 bases separated the two germline ends. The CDR3 here is CASSYGVLQETQYF. The CDR3 DNA reads as TGTGCCAGCAGTTACGGGGTGCTCCAAGAGACCCAGTACTTC.

The J gene is TRBJ1-2, the V gene TRBV5-1; TRBD1 is a possible D gene (5 bases). This CDR3 comprises 16 residues. Germline-derived CDR1 and CDR2 are SGHRS and YFSETQ. V was pared by 4 bases and J by 3 bases, with 19 bases between. The CDR3: CASSAEGNLGYYGYTF. In DNA form, the CDR3 reads TGCGCCAGCAGCGCCGAGGGGAACCTGGGATACTATGGCTACACCTTC.

The chain links TRBV6-5 to TRBJ2-1, with 11 bases identical to TRBD2. The germline V gene has CDR1 MNHEY and CDR2 SVGAGI. The ends lost 6 bases at V and 4 bases at J; junction bases unmatched: 5. The CDR3 runs 15 residues. CDR3 nucleotide sequence: TGTGCCAGCAGAAAGGGACTAGCGGAGTACAATGAGCAGTTCTTC. This codes for CASRKGLAEYNEQFF.

The chain links TRBV11-2 to TRBJ2-2; D might be TRBD1 (5 bases). Trimming removed 4 bases at V and 1 base at J, with 13 bases between. Per germline, CDR1 SGHAT and CDR2 FQNNGV. This CDR3 is built from 16 residues. Here the CDR3 reads CASSSPRGLNTGELFF. The CDR3 nucleotides read TGTGCCAGCAGCTCGCCTAGGGGCCTGAACACCGGGGAGCTGTTTTTT.

The chain combines TRBV29-1 with TRBJ2-1, with 7 bases lining up with TRBD2. Per germline, CDR1 SQVTM and CDR2 ANQGSEA. Trimming removed 6 bases from V and 14 bases from J; junction bases left unmatched: 7. This CDR3 has 10 residues. CDR3 sequence: CSVLAGEKFF. In DNA, the CDR3 is TGCAGCGTCCTCGCGGGGGAGAAGTTCTTC.

CDR3 in amino acids: CASSRQGGSTEAFF. CDR3 nucleotides: TGTGCCAGCAGTCGACAGGGGGGTTCCACTGAAGCTTTCTTT. The chain combines TRBV6-4 with TRBJ1-1; 9 bases fit TRBD1. CDR1 and CDR2 (germline): MRHNA, SNTAGT. V shed 5 bases and J 4 bases; nucleotides not matched to a gene: 5. CDR3 length equals 14 residues.

This chain joins TRBV11-2 and TRBJ2-7, with 9 bases fitting TRBD2. CDR1 is SGHAT and CDR2 is FQNNGV in the germline V gene. The trim removed 4 bases at V and 0 bases at J, leaving 13 bases unmatched. The CDR3 extends over 18 amino acids. As DNA, the CDR3 is TGTGCCAGCAGCTCGAAGACTCCTTTAGCGGGGGTCTCCTACGAGCAGTACTTC. It yields the protein CASSSKTPLAGVSYEQYF.

The chain carries TRBV5-1 and TRBJ2-7; 9 bases match TRBD2. Germline values: CDR1 SGHRS, CDR2 YFSETQ. CDR3 size: 17 residues. J gave up 3 bases and V 1 base, and 11 bases lay outside the gene matches. CDR3 DNA: TGCGCCAGCAGCTTGACCCCACCCGGGACTAGCAGCTACGAGCAGTACTTC. This codes for CASSLTPPGTSSYEQYF.

V gene TRBV5-4 combines with J gene TRBJ2-3; TRBD2 might be the D (6 bases). In germline, CDR1 is SGHNT, CDR2 YYREEE (reference sequence). The CDR3 runs to 17 residues. Trimming removed 2 bases at V and 1 base at J, with 17 bases between. CDR3 in DNA: TGTGCCAGCAGCTTCCAGGCTAGTTGGGGGGGCACAGATACGCAGTATTTT. Encoded protein: CASSFQASWGGTDTQYF. Combining the CDR3 with reference TRBV5-4 and TRBJ2-3 gives the whole variable domain ETGVTQSPTHLIKTRGQQVTLRCSSQSGHNTVSWYQQALGQGPQFIFQYYREEENGRGNFPPRFSGLQFPNYSSELNVNALELDDSALYLCASSFQASWGGTDTQYFGPGTRLTVL.

This chain connects TRBV7-3 to TRBJ2-1, with D perhaps matching TRBD1 (7 bases). The CDR3 sequence is 16 residues long. CDR1 is SGHTA and CDR2 is FQGTGA in the germline V gene. V was cut by 5 bases and J by 4 bases, with 18 bases left in between. DNA for the CDR3: TGTGCCAGCAGCCGACAGGGCGGGATAAGTTACAATGAGCAGTTCTTC. Residues: CASSRQGGISYNEQFF. Drawing the rest from reference TRBV7-3 and TRBJ2-1, the complete variable domain is GAGVSQTPSNKVTEKGKYVELRCDPISGHTALYWYRQSLGQGPEFLIYFQGTGAADDSGLPNDRFFAVRPEGSVSTLKIQRTERGDSAVYLCASSRQGGISYNEQFFGPGTRLTVL.

CDR3 sequence (DNA): TGCGCCAGCAGCCGGGACAGGGGGGAGACCCAGTACTTC. Translating it yields CASSRDRGETQYF. The gene calls are TRBV5-1 and TRBJ2-5; 11 bases agree with TRBD1. The CDR3 extends over 13 amino acids. Germline V gene sequence: CDR1 SGHRS, CDR2 YFSETQ. After removal of 4 bases from V and 5 bases from J, the junction contained 1 base not matched to a gene.

This clone was detected only a few times. The rearrangement joins TRBV7-9 to TRBJ2-1, with 7 bases matching TRBD2. The V gene end was trimmed by 5 bases and the J gene end by 4 bases; junction bases not matched to a gene: 5. The CDR3 length is 14 residues. Germline assignment: CDR1 SEHNR and CDR2 FQNEAQ (reference sequence). The CDR3 protein is CASSPSSGYNEQFF. The CDR3 DNA sequence: TGTGCCAGCAGCCCTTCTAGCGGTTACAATGAGCAGTTCTTC.

V is TRBV5-4 and J is TRBJ1-2; D gene unclear. Trimming pared 7 bases from V and 3 bases from J, leaving 13 bases between. This CDR3 comprises 13 residues. The germline V gene encodes CDR1 SGHNT and CDR2 YYREEE (reference sequence). The CDR3 loop is CASGPRGDYGYTF. CDR3 sequence (DNA): TGTGCCAGCGGGCCGCGGGGTGACTATGGCTACACCTTC.

On this clone itself: A far larger clone is only one base removed, so a read error is likely. The chain combines TRBV7-2 with TRBJ2-7; D perhaps matches TRBD1 (5 bases). In germline, CDR1 is SGHTA, CDR2 FQGNSA. CDR3 length: 15 amino acids. CDR3 sequence: CASSLDWGRDSPLHF. As DNA, the CDR3 is TGTGCCAGCAGCTTGGATTGGGGCAGGGATTCACCCCTCCACTTC.

The chain carries TRBV14 and TRBJ1-1; TRBD1 agrees at 8 bases. Germline loops: CDR1 SGHDN, CDR2 FVKESK. This CDR3 is 14 amino acids long. J gave up 4 bases and V 4 bases, and 5 bases lay outside the gene matches. CDR3 sequence: CASSRRTGTTEAFF. CDR3 nucleotides: TGTGCCAGCAGCCGAAGGACAGGGACCACTGAAGCTTTCTTT.

The chain is built from TRBV27 and TRBJ2-5, with D tentatively TRBD2 (6 bases). The CDR3 sequence is 14 residues long. Trimming cost V 6 bases and J 5 bases, with 16 bases left between them. Germline loops: CDR1 MNHEY, CDR2 SMNVEV (reference sequence). In DNA, the CDR3 is TGTGCCAGCAGCGAAACTAGCTCTTGGGAGACCCAGTACTTC. This gives the protein CASSETSSWETQYF.

V is TRBV19 and J is TRBJ2-6; weak D call: TRBD1 (5 bases). CDR3 length equals 15 residues. The germline V and J ends were trimmed by 3 bases and 2 bases, with 8 bases remaining between them. The germline V gene has CDR1 LNHDA and CDR2 SQIVND (reference sequence). The CDR3 here is CASSIGATGANVLTF. The CDR3, as DNA: TGTGCCAGTAGTATTGGGGCAACTGGGGCCAACGTCCTGACTTTC.

CDR3 sequence: CASSFGVAGETQYF. For the CDR3, the DNA is TGTGCCAGCAGCTTTGGTGTAGCGGGAGAGACCCAGTACTTC. V is TRBV7-9 and J is TRBJ2-5; 7 nucleotides line up with TRBD2. V was clipped by 3 bases and J by 4 bases; unmatched bases: 5. Germline loops: CDR1 SEHNR, CDR2 FQNEAQ (reference sequence). The CDR3 sequence is 14 residues long.

This clone is a singleton in its sample. The chain employs TRBV27 and TRBJ1-2, with D hard to call. This CDR3 is built from 14 residues. The ends were cut back, 5 bases at V and 3 bases at J, with 13 bases in the middle. In germline, CDR1 is MNHEY, CDR2 SMNVEV (reference sequence). The CDR3 loop is CASSKNDRHYGYTF. In DNA form, the CDR3 reads TGTGCCAGCAGTAAAAACGACCGACACTATGGCTACACCTTC.

This clone has a handful of counts. In DNA form, the CDR3 reads TGTGCCAGCAGCCCAGGGGTACAGGGAGGTCAGTTCTTC. Its translation: CASSPGVQGGQFF. The chain carries TRBV7-8 and TRBJ2-1, with D perhaps TRBD1 or TRBD2 (6 bases each). This CDR3 comprises 13 residues. Germline-derived CDR1 and CDR2 are SGHVS and FQNEAQ. The germline V and J ends were trimmed by 5 bases and 13 bases, with 18 bases remaining between them.

V and J are TRBV27 and TRBJ2-7; possibly TRBD2 for D (6 bases). The V and J ends lost 4 bases and 1 base respectively, with 14 bases between them. Germline lookup yields CDR1 MNHEY and CDR2 SMNVEV (reference sequence). CDR3 length: 15 residues. The CDR3 sequence is CASSSLLGRSYEQYF. The CDR3, as DNA: TGTGCCAGCAGTTCCCTCCTGGGGAGGTCCTACGAGCAGTACTTC.

The chain links TRBV9 to TRBJ1-4; TRBD1 is a possible D gene (6 bases). Deletions cut 0 bases from V and 0 bases from J, with 9 bases between. CDR1 is SGDLS and CDR2 is YYNGEE in the germline V gene. This CDR3 is built from 16 residues. As DNA, the CDR3 is TGTGCCAGCAGCGTAGATGAGGGGGCAACTAATGAAAAACTGTTTTTT. Amino acid sequence: CASSVDEGATNEKLFF.

V is TRBV27 and J is TRBJ1-2; 8 bases are a match to TRBD1. The CDR3 extends over 14 amino acids. The V segment lost 2 bases and the J segment 6 bases; nucleotides outside the gene matches: 5. Looked up from germline, CDR1 is MNHEY and CDR2 is SMNVEV (reference sequence). The CDR3 nucleotides are TGTGCCAGCAGTTTAGTTCAGGGGGCGCATGGCTACACCTTC. This gives the protein CASSLVQGAHGYTF.